Sequencing of this T cell receptor beta chain was carried out in a study of naive and memory T cell subsets. Four PCR rounds used nested alpha and beta constant region primers plus the SP2 primer. TCRdb itself ran the 5' RACE reads through MiXCR, one entry per CDR3 protein. Altogether more than 50,000 distinct CDR3 sequences are present, around 7.3% being singletons, with the ten largest covering 9% to 10%. A UMI-containing oligonucleotide was joined by 3' ligation to the TCR cDNA template. RNA was extracted from under 3 ml of whole blood of healthy adults. The TCR sequence derives from a male donor in good health.

The CDR3 is CASSIGPGTPNGYTF. Written as DNA, the CDR3 is TGTGCCAGTAGTATAGGACCCGGGACACCGAATGGCTACACCTTC. This chain joins TRBV19 and TRBJ1-2; maybe TRBD1 (6 bases). Germline V lookup: CDR1 LNHDA, CDR2 SQIVND (reference sequence). V lost 1 base, J lost 6 bases, and 15 bases lay in between. The CDR3 has 15 amino acids.